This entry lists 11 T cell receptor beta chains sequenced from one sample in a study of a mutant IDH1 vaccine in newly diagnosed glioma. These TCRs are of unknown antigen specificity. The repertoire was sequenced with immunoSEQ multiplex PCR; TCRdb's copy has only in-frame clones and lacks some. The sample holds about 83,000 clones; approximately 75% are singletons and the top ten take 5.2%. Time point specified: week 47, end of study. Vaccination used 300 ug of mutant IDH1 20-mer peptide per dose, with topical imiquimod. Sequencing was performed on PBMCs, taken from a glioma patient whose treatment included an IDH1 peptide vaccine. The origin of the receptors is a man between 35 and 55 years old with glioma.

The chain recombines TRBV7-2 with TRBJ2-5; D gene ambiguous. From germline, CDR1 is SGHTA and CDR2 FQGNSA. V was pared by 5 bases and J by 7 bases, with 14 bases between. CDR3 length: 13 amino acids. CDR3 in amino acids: CASSRALGGTQYF. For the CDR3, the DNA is TGTGCCAGCAGCCGGGCCCTCGGTGGGACCCAGTACTTC.

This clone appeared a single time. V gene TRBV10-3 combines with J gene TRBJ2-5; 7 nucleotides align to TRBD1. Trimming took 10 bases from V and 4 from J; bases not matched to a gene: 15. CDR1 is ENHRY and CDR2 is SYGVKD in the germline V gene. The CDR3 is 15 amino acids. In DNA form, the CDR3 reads TGTGCCAGCAGCCCATCCGGGACAGCCCCAGAGACCCAGTACTTC. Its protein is CASSPSGTAPETQYF.

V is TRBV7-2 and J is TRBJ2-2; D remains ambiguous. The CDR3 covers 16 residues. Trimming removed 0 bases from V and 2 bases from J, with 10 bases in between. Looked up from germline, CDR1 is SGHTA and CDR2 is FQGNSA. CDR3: CASSLASPRNTGELFF. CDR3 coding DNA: TGTGCCAGCAGCTTAGCGTCGCCCAGAAACACCGGGGAGCTGTTTTTT. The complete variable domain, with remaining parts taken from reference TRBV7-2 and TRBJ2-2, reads GAGVSQSPSNKVTEKGKDVELRCDPISGHTALYWYRQSLGQGLEFLIYFQGNSAPDKSGLPSDRFSAERTGGSVSTLTIQRTQQEDSAVYLCASSLASPRNTGELFFGEGSRLTVL.

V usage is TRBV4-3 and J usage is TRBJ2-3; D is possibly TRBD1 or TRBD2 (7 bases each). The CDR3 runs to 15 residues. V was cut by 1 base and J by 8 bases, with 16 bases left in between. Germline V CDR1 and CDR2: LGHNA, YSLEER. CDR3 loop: CASSQGQAGGGTQYF. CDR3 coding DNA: TGCGCCAGCAGCCAAGGTCAGGCAGGGGGGGGTACGCAGTATTTT.

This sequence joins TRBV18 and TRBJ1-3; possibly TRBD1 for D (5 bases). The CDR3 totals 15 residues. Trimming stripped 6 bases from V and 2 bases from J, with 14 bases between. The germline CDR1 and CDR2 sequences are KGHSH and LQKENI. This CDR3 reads CASSPDSTAGNTIYF. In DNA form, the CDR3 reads TGTGCCAGCTCCCCAGACTCGACAGCTGGAAACACCATATATTTT.

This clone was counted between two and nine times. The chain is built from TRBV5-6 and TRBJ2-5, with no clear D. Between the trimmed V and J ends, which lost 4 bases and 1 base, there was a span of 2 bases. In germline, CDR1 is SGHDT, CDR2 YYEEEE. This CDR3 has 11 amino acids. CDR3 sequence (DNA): TGTGCCAGCAGCGTCCAAGAGACCCAGTACTTC. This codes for CASSVQETQYF.

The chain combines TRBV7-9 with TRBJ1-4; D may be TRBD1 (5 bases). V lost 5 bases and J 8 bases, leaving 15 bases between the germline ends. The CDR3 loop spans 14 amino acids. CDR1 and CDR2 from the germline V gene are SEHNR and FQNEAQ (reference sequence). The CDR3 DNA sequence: TGTGCCAGCAGCCCGGACACGACCCGGGAAAAACTGTTTTTT. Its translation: CASSPDTTREKLFF.

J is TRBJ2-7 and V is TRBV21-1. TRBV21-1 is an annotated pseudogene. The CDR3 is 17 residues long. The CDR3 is CASSKGWGFSVTYEQYF. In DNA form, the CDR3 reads TGTGCCAGCAGCAAAGGGTGGGGTTTTAGTGTGACCTACGAGCAGTACTTC.

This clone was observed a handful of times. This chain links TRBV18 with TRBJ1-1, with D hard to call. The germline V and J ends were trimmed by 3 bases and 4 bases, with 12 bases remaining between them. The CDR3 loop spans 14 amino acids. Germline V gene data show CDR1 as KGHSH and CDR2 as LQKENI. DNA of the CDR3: TGTGCCAGCTCACCCACATCTTCGTTCACTGAAGCTTTCTTT. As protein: CASSPTSSFTEAFF.

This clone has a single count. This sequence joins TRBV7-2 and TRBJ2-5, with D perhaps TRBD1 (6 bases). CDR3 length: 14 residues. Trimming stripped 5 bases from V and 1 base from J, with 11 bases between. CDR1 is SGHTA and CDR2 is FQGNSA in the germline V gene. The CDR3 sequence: CASSPRQVQETQYF. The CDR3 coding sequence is TGTGCCAGCAGCCCGAGACAGGTCCAAGAGACCCAGTACTTC.

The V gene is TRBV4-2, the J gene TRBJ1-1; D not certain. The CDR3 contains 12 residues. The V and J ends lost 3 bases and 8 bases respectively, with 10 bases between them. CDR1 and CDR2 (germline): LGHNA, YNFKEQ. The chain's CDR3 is CASSHRLAEAFF. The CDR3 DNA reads TGTGCCAGCAGCCATCGTCTGGCAGAAGCTTTCTTT.